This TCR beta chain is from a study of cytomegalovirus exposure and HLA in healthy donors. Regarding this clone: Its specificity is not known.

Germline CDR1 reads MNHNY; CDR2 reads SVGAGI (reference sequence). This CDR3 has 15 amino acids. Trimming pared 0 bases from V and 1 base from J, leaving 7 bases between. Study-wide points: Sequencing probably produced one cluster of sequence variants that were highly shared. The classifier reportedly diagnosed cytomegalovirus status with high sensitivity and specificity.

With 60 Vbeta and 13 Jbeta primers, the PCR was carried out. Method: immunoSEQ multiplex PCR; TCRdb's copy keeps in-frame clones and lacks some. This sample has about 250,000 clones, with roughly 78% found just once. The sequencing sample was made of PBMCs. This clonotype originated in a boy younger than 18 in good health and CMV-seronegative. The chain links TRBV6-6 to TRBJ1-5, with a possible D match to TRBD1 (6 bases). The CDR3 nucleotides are TGTGCCAGCAGTTACTCAAGGGGGAGCAATCAGCCCCAGCATTTT. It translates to CASSYSRGSNQPQHF.